Listed below are T cell receptor beta chains from one sample, sequenced in a study of blood T cell repertoires in COVID-19. Profiling relied on immunoSEQ multiplex PCR, and the TCRdb table lists in-frame clones only, not all of them. The table has some 70,000 clones, roughly three quarters seen once. The source material was peripheral blood. The receptors here all came from an older woman with acute or convalescent COVID-19. Each CDR3 is given with its conserved first and last residue. The D gene is left open where the match is weak. Some rows mark clone size as missing; the rest say once, few, many or name a class of expanded clone.

V gene	D gene	clone size	J gene	CDR3 DNA	CDR3 protein
TRBV5-1	-	-	TRBJ2-7	TGCGCCAGCACCAACCCGGACACAGGGACCTACGAGCAGTACTTC	CASTNPDTGTYEQYF
TRBV7-9	TRBD1	medium-sized	TRBJ1-2	TGTGCCAGCAGCTTGGTTGCAGGGGGTGATGGCTACACCTTC	CASSLVAGGDGYTF
TRBV3-1/TRBV3-2	-	few	TRBJ2-7	TGTGCCAGCAGCCAAGATAACAGGGACTACGAGCAGTACTTC	CASSQDNRDYEQYF
TRBV28	-	-	TRBJ1-6	TGTGCCAGCAGTTTAAGGGGCAGCAATAATTCACCCCTCCACTTT	CASSLRGSNNSPLHF
TRBV6-1	-	-	TRBJ1-5	TGTGCCAGCAGTGAAGAGACAAGCTATAGCAATCAGCCCCAGCATTTT	CASSEETSYSNQPQHF
TRBV7-9	-	-	TRBJ2-1	TGTGCCAGCAGCTTAAGTCGGGGGGCCAACTACAATGAGCAGTTCTTC	CASSLSRGANYNEQFF
TRBV4-2	-	-	TRBJ1-1	TGTGCCAGCAGCCAAGACCCGCGGGGGGACACTGAAGCTTTCTTT	CASSQDPRGDTEAFF
TRBV7-8	-	-	TRBJ1-6	TGTGCCAGCAGCTTAGAGACACGCTCCTATAATTCACCCCTCCACTTT	CASSLETRSYNSPLHF
TRBV7-3	-	-	TRBJ2-3	TGTGCCAGCAGCCCCCTAACGAGCCCCACAGATACGCAGTATTTT	CASSPLTSPTDTQYF
TRBV9	-	-	TRBJ2-5	TGTGCCAGCAGCGTAGCTACGACAGGAAAAGAGACCCAGTACTTC	CASSVATTGKETQYF
TRBV30	-	-	TRBJ2-5	TGTGCCTGGGCTTACAGCTTCCAAGAGACCCAGTACTTC	CAWAYSFQETQYF
TRBV6-2/TRBV6-3	-	-	TRBJ1-1	TGTGCCAGCAGTTACGGCCCGAACACTGAAGCTTTCTTT	CASSYGPNTEAFF
TRBV4-2	TRBD2	-	TRBJ2-1	TGTGCCAGCAGCCAAGAGGGAGGAGCCGGGGGGAAGTTCAATGAGCAGTTCTTC	CASSQEGGAGGKFNEQFF
TRBV5-1	TRBD1	-	TRBJ1-1	TGCGCCAGCAGCTACGGACAGGGGCTCGGCACTGAAGCTTTCTTT	CASSYGQGLGTEAFF
TRBV6-2/TRBV6-3	TRBD2	-	TRBJ2-5	TGTGCCAGCAGTTACGAGCGGGGGGACATCCAAGAGACCCAGTACTTC	CASSYERGDIQETQYF
TRBV20-1	-	medium-sized	TRBJ1-2	TGCAGTGCTACCGGCAGCGGCGGCTACACCTTC	CSATGSGGYTF
TRBV7-2	-	-	TRBJ2-1	TGTGCCAGCAGCCGTACAGGAGGGGCAGGAAATGAGCAGTTCTTC	CASSRTGGAGNEQFF
TRBV5-1	TRBD1	-	TRBJ1-2	TGCGCCAGCAGCCCCGGAGGGACAGGGGGGAAAAGGGGCTACACCTTC	CASSPGGTGGKRGYTF
TRBV19	-	-	TRBJ1-5	TGTGCCAGTAGTATATTTCTTAATAGCAATCAGCCCCAGCATTTT	CASSIFLNSNQPQHF
TRBV10-3	TRBD2	once	TRBJ2-2	TGTGCCATCAGTGCGGGACTAGCGGGGGGGCCATCAACCGGGGAGCTGTTTTTT	CAISAGLAGGPSTGELFF
TRBV6-5	-	-	TRBJ2-7	TGTGCCAGCAGTTACACCCTCAGGGGTAGCTACGAGCAGTACTTC	CASSYTLRGSYEQYF
TRBV4-1	-	-	TRBJ2-5	TGCGCCAGCAGCCAAGAACGAACTATAGAGACCCAGTACTTC	CASSQERTIETQYF
TRBV5-1	-	-	TRBJ1-2	TGCGCCAGCAGCTTGGAAGGGTCTAGGGGTAATGGCTACACCTTC	CASSLEGSRGNGYTF
TRBV19	-	-	TRBJ2-1	TGTGCCAGTAGTATAGGTCTAGCCGCCTACAATGAGCAGTTCTTC	CASSIGLAAYNEQFF
TRBV3-1/TRBV3-2	-	once	TRBJ1-2	TGTGCCAGCAGCCAAGCAGGGAACTATGGCTACACCTTC	CASSQAGNYGYTF
TRBV19	TRBD1	-	TRBJ1-2	TGTGCCAGTAGTATATCAACCGGGACAGGGGAATATGGCTACACCTTC	CASSISTGTGEYGYTF
TRBV9	-	-	TRBJ2-7	TGTGCCAGCAGCGTTGCGGCAGGGAGGAACTACGAGCAGTACTTC	CASSVAAGRNYEQYF
TRBV7-3	TRBD1	-	TRBJ1-1	TGTGCCAGCAGCTTCAGAGGGGGCGATGAAGCTTTCTTT	CASSFRGGDEAFF
TRBV28	TRBD1	-	TRBJ1-4	TGTGCCAGCAGTTCTTCAGAGGGGGCGCGTGAAAAACTGTTTTTT	CASSSSEGAREKLFF
TRBV3-1/TRBV3-2	TRBD1	-	TRBJ2-6	TGTGCCAGCAGCGCGACAGGGTTGGGGGTCTCTGGGGCCAACGTCCTGACTTTC	CASSATGLGVSGANVLTF
TRBV7-8	TRBD1	-	TRBJ1-2	TGTGCCAGCAGCGCCAGACAGGGGGCCAACTATGGCTACACCTTC	CASSARQGANYGYTF
TRBV30	-	-	TRBJ1-1	TGTGCCTGGAGTGTTGGGCAGTTCAGGGCTGAAGCTTTCTTT	CAWSVGQFRAEAFF
TRBV11-2	-	-	TRBJ2-2	TGTGCCAGCAGACTAGGGTCCGGGATCACCGGGGAGCTGTTTTTT	CASRLGSGITGELFF
TRBV5-1	TRBD1	-	TRBJ2-7	TGCGCCAGCAGCCCCTGGACAGGGGCCGCCTACGAGCAGTACTTC	CASSPWTGAAYEQYF
TRBV7-9	-	-	TRBJ2-7	TGTGCCAGCAGCTTAGACTCCTTGAGCTCCTACGAGCAGTACTTC	CASSLDSLSSYEQYF
TRBV19	TRBD2	once	TRBJ2-7	TGTGCCAGTAGCCCTAGCGGGGGGACCTACCCCTCCTACGAGCAGTACTTC	CASSPSGGTYPSYEQYF
TRBV28	TRBD2	-	TRBJ2-1	TGTGCCAGCATCCGACTAGCGGGGGTCCCCTACAATGAGCAGTTCTTC	CASIRLAGVPYNEQFF
TRBV10-3	-	-	TRBJ2-3	TGTGCCAAATCCAGGGGCCTAACAGATACGCAGTATTTT	CAKSRGLTDTQYF
TRBV5-8	-	-	TRBJ2-7	TGTGCCAGCAGCTTGCGAGGCGGCTACGAGCAGTACTTC	CASSLRGGYEQYF
TRBV7-3	-	few	TRBJ2-7	TGTGCCAGCAGCTGGAACCCGGGAGACACCGAGCAGTACTTC	CASSWNPGDTEQYF
TRBV15	-	-	TRBJ2-2	TGTGCCACCAGCAGAGATCGGGTGCTGTTTTTT	CATSRDRVLFF
TRBV28	TRBD1	-	TRBJ1-2	TGTGCCAGCAGGAAGACAGGGGGTAACTATGGCTACACCTTC	CASRKTGGNYGYTF
TRBV9	-	-	TRBJ1-4	TGTGCCAGCAGCTTTCGCGGAGAACTAAATGAAAAACTGTTTTTT	CASSFRGELNEKLFF
TRBV7-2	-	-	TRBJ1-6	TGTGCCAGCAGCTCGCGGACAGCACTTTTCCCCCTCCACTTT	CASSSRTALFPLHF
TRBV5-1	TRBD1	-	TRBJ1-1	TGCGCCAGCAAACCGGGACAGGGGGCCCCAATTGAAGCTTTCTTT	CASKPGQGAPIEAFF
TRBV5-4	-	-	TRBJ1-1	TGTGCCAGCAGCTCACCTGGGGGGGGAGGTACTGAAGCTTTCTTT	CASSSPGGGGTEAFF
TRBV7-2	-	-	TRBJ1-5	TGTGCCAGCAGTTTACGCGGGGGTCAGCCCCAGCATTTT	CASSLRGGQPQHF
TRBV9	-	-	TRBJ1-2	TGTGCCAGCAGCGCACCGGACAGAGACTATGGCTACACCTTC	CASSAPDRDYGYTF
TRBV5-1	-	-	TRBJ1-1	TGCGCCAGCGGTTCAGGACTGGGCCACACTGAAGCTTTCTTT	CASGSGLGHTEAFF
TRBV6-5	-	-	TRBJ1-4	TGTGCCAGCAGTCTGCAGGGTAGGAATGAAAAACTGTTTTTT	CASSLQGRNEKLFF